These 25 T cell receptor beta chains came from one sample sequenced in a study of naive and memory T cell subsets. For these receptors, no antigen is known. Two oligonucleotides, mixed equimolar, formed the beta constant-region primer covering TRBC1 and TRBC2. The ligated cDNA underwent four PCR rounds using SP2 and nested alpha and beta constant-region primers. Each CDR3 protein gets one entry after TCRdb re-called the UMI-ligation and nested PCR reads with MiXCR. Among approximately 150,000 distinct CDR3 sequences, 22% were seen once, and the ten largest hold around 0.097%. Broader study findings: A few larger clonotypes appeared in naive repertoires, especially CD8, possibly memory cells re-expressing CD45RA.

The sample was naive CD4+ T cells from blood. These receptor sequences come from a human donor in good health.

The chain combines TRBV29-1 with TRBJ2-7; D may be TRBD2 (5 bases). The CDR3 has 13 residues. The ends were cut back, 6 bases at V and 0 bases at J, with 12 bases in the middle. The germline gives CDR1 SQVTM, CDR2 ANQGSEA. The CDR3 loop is CSVHGGGSYEQYF. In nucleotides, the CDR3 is TGCAGCGTGCATGGCGGAGGCTCCTACGAGCAGTACTTC.

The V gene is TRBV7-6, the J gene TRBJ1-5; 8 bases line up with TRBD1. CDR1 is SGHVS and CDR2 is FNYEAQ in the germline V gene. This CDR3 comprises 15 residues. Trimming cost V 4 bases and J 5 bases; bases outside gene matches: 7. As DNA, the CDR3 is TGTGCCAGCAGCTCCAGACAGGGGAGGGATCAGCCCCAGCATTTT. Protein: CASSSRQGRDQPQHF.

The CDR3 is CASSLRLGSNQPQHF. CDR3 nucleotides: TGTGCCAGCAGTTTACGTTTAGGTAGCAATCAGCCCCAGCATTTT. The chain couples TRBV28 to TRBJ1-5; D uncertain. The V gene lost 2 bases and the J gene lost 0 bases, with 8 bases spanning the gap. The CDR3 contains 15 residues. CDR1 is MDHEN, CDR2 SYDVKM, per germline. The full variable domain, completed using reference TRBV28 and TRBJ1-5, is DVKVTQSSRYLVKRTGEKVFLECVQDMDHENMFWYRQDPGLGLRLIYFSYDVKMKEKGDIPEGYSVSREKKERFSLILESASTNQTSMYLCASSLRLGSNQPQHFGDGTRLSIL.

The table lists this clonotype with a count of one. The CDR3 nucleotides read TGCAGTGCTAGAGATGCTGGTATCACAGATACGCAGTATTTT. Translated, it gives CSARDAGITDTQYF. The V gene is TRBV20-1, the J gene TRBJ2-3, with D unresolved. The CDR3 loop spans 14 amino acids. Trimming removed 0 bases from V and 2 bases from J, with 9 bases in between. Per germline, CDR1 DFQATT and CDR2 SNEGSKA (reference sequence).

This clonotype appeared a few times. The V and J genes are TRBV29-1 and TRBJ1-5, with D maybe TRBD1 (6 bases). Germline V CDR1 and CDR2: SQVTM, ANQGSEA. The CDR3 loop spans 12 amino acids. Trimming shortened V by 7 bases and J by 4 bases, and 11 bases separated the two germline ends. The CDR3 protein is CSAGDKNQPQHF. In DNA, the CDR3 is TGCAGCGCAGGGGACAAGAATCAGCCCCAGCATTTT.

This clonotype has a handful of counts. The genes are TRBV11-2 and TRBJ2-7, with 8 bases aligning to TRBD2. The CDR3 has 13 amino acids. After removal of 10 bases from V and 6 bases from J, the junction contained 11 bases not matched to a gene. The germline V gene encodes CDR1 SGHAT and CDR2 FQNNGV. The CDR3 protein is CATQTSAISEQYF. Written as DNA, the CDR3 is TGTGCCACCCAGACTAGCGCGATATCCGAGCAGTACTTC.

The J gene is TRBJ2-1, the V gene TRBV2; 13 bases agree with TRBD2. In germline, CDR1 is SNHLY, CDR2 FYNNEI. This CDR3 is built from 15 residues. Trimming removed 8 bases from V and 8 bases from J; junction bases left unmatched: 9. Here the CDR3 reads CASQPGLAGVHEQFF. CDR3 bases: TGTGCCAGCCAGCCCGGACTAGCGGGAGTCCATGAGCAGTTCTTC.

The CDR3 region is CASSLSGVLYNEQFF. CDR3 nucleotide sequence: TGTGCCAGCAGTTTGTCAGGGGTCCTTTACAATGAGCAGTTCTTC. The chain is built from TRBV27 and TRBJ2-1; D may be TRBD1 (6 bases). From germline, CDR1 is MNHEY and CDR2 SMNVEV (reference sequence). CDR3 size: 15 residues. V was cut by 3 bases and J by 4 bases, with 13 bases left in between.

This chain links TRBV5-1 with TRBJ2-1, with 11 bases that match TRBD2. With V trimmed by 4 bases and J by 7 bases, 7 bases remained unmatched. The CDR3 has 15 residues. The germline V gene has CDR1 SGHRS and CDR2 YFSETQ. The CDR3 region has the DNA TGCGCCAGCAGCCCACGACTAGCGGGGCAAAATGAGCAGTTCTTC. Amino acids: CASSPRLAGQNEQFF. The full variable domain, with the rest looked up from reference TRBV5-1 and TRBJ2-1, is KAGVTQTPRYLIKTRGQQVTLSCSPISGHRSVSWYQQTPGQGLQFLFEYFSETQRNKGNFPGRFSGRQFSNSRSEMNVSTLELGDSALYLCASSPRLAGQNEQFFGPGTRLTVL.

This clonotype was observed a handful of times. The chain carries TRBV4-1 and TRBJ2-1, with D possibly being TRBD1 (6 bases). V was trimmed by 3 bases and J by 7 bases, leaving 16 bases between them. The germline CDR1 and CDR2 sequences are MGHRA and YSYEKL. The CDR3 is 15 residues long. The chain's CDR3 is CASSQGVLGGNEQFF. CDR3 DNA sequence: TGCGCCAGCAGCCAGGGAGTCTTAGGGGGTAATGAGCAGTTCTTC.

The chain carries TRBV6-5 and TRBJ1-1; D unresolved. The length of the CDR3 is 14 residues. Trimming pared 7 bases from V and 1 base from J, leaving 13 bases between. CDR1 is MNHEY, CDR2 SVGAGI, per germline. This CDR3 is CASNPYPANTEAFF. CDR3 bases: TGTGCCAGCAACCCTTACCCAGCGAACACTGAAGCTTTCTTT.

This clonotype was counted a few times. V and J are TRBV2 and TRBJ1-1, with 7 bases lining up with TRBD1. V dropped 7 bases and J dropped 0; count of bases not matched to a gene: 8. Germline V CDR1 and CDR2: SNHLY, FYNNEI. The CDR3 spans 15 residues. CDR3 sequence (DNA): TGTGCCAGCAAGTTGACAGGGCCACTGAACACTGAAGCTTTCTTT. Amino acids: CASKLTGPLNTEAFF.

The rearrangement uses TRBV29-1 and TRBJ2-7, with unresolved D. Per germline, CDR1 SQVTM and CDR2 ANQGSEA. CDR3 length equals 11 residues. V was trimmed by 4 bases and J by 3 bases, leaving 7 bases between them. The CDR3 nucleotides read TGCAGCGTTGGGGAAGTCTACGAGCAGTACTTC. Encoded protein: CSVGEVYEQYF.

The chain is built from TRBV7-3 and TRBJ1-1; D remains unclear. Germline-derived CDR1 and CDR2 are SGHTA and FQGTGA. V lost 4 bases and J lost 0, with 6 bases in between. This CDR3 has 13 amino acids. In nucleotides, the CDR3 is TGTGCCAGCAGCTCTGACATGAACACTGAAGCTTTCTTT. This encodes CASSSDMNTEAFF.

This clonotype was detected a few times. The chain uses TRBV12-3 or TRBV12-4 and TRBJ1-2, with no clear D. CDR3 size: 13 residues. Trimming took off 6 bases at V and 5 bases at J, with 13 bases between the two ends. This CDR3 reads CASRGLLGYGYTF. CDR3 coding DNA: TGTGCCAGCAGAGGGCTGCTGGGTTATGGCTACACCTTC.

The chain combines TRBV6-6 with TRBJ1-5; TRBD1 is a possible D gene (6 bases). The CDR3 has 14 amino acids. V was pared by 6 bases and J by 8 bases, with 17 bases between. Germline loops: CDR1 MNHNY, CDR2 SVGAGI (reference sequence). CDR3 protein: CASSSSRGGEPQHF. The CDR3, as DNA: TGTGCCAGCAGCTCGAGCAGGGGCGGAGAGCCCCAGCATTTT.

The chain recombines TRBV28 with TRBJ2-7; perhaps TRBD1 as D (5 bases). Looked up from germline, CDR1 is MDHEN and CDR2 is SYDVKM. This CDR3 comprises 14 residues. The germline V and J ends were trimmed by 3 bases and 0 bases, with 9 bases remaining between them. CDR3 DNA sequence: TGTGCCAGCAGTTTTACGGACAACTCCTACGAGCAGTACTTC. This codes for CASSFTDNSYEQYF.

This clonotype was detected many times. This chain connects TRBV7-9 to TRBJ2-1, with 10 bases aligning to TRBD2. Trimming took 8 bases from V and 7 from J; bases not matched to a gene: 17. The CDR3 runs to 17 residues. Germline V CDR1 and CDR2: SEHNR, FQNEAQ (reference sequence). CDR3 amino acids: CASRGSSGGDNLNEQFF. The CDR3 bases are TGTGCCAGCCGGGGCTCTAGCGGGGGTGACAATCTTAATGAGCAGTTCTTC.

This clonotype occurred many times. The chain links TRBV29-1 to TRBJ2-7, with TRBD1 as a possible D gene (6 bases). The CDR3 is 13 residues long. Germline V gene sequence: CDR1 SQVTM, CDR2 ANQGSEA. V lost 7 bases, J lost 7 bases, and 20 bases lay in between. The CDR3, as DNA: TGCAGCGGCACAAGGCAGGGGAAAGGGGAGCAGTACTTC. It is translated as CSGTRQGKGEQYF.

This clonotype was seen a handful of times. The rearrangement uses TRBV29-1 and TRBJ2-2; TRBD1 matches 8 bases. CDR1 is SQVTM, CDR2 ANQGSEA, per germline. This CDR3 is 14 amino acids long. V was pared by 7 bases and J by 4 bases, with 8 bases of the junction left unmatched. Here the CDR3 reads CSGGTGKVTGELFF. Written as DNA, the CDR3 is TGCAGCGGCGGGACAGGCAAAGTCACCGGGGAGCTGTTTTTT.

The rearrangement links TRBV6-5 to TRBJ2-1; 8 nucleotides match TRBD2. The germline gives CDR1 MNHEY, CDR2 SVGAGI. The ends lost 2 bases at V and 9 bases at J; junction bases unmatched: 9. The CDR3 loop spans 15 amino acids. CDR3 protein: CASSYALAGGVEQFF. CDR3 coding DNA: TGTGCCAGCAGTTACGCGCTAGCCGGGGGGGTTGAGCAGTTCTTC.

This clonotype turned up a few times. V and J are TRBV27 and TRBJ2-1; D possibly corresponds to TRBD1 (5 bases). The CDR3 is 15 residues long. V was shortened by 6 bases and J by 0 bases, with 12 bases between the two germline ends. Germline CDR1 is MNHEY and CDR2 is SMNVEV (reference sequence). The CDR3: CASSPTVNSYNEQFF. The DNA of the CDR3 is TGTGCCAGCAGCCCGACAGTAAACTCCTACAATGAGCAGTTCTTC.

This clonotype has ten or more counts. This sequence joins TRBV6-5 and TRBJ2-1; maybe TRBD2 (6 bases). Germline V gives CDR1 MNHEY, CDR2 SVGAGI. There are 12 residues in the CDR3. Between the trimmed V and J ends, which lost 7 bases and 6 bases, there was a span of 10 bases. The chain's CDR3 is CASTVGGNEQFF. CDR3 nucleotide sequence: TGTGCCAGCACCGTGGGGGGCAATGAGCAGTTCTTC.

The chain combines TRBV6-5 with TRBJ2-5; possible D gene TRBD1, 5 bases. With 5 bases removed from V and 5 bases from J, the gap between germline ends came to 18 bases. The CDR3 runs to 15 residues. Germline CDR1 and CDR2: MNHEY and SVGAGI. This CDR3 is CASSPGRVDSETQYF. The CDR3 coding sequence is TGTGCCAGCAGTCCGGGCAGGGTTGACTCGGAGACCCAGTACTTC.

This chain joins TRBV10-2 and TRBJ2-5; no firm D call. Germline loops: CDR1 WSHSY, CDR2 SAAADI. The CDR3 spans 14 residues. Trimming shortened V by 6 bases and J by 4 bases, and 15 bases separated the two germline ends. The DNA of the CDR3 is TGCGCCAGCAGGGTAGGAAGGAGTCGAGAGACCCAGTACTTC. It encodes CASRVGRSRETQYF.